One sample yielded the 29 T cell receptor beta chains listed below, sequenced in a study of blood T cells in healthy people across ages. With a J-beta primer mix and a sample-barcoded 5' primer, a second PCR ran about 7 to 12 cycles. TCRdb redid the calling of the 5' RACE reads with MiXCR, one entry per CDR3 protein. The sample lists more than 1,400,000 distinct CDR3 sequences, around two fifths occurring once. Sequencing used blood. The receptors derive from a woman between 18 and 29 years old in good health.

There are a few counts of this clonotype. The chain has TRBV5-6 and TRBJ2-5, with TRBD1 matching over 7 bases. After removal of 4 bases from V and 2 bases from J, the junction contained 11 bases not matched to a gene. The CDR3 extends over 16 amino acids. Looked up from germline, CDR1 is SGHDT and CDR2 is YYEEEE. CDR3 in amino acids: CASSRGWTGLQETQYF. The CDR3 DNA reads as TGTGCCAGCAGCCGGGGATGGACAGGCCTACAAGAGACCCAGTACTTC.

For the CDR3, the DNA is TGTGCCAGCAGCCGGACGGCAGGGGACGTTCTGGGGTCCTACAATGAGCAGTTCTTC. This encodes CASSRTAGDVLGSYNEQFF. V usage is TRBV14 and J usage is TRBJ2-1, with a weak D call TRBD1 (6 bases). The CDR3 length is 19 residues. Germline CDR1 reads SGHDN; CDR2 reads FVKESK. V dropped 4 bases and J dropped 1 base, with 23 bases sitting between them.

V and J are TRBV4-1 and TRBJ2-1; 11 bases map to TRBD2. The CDR3 sequence is 15 residues long. V dropped 1 base and J dropped 6; count of bases not matched to a gene: 2. Germline CDR1 MGHRA, CDR2 YSYEKL. CDR3 sequence reads: CASSQGLAGPNEQFF. The CDR3 DNA follows: TGCGCCAGCAGCCAAGGACTAGCGGGACCCAATGAGCAGTTCTTC.

The chain carries TRBV3-1 and TRBJ1-1, with 8 bases fitting TRBD1. Germline V lookup: CDR1 LGHDT, CDR2 YNNKEL (reference sequence). The CDR3 is 14 amino acids. Trimming removed 3 bases from V and 6 bases from J; junction bases left unmatched: 6. The DNA of the CDR3 is TGTGCCAGCAGCCAGGGGACAGGCATCCCTGAAGCTTTCTTT. Protein product: CASSQGTGIPEAFF. The full variable domain, with the rest looked up from reference TRBV3-1 and TRBJ1-1, is DTAVSQTPKYLVTQMGNDKSIKCEQNLGHDTMYWYKQDSKKFLKIMFSYNNKELIINETVPNRFSPKSPDKAHLNLHINSLELGDSAVYFCASSQGTGIPEAFFGQGTRLTVV.

This clonotype has just a few counts. The V call is TRBV20-1, the J call TRBJ2-5; no reliable D call. Germline assignment: CDR1 DFQATT and CDR2 SNEGSKA (reference sequence). The CDR3 has 11 residues. V was clipped by 3 bases and J by 4 bases, with 6 bases between them. The CDR3 sequence: CSASVGETQYF. In nucleotides, the CDR3 is TGCAGTGCTAGCGTCGGAGAGACCCAGTACTTC.

This clonotype was picked up a small number of times. The V call is TRBV6-2 or TRBV6-3, the J call TRBJ2-5; 7 bases match TRBD1. CDR1 is MNHEY and CDR2 is SVGEGT in the germline V gene. CDR3 length: 18 amino acids. The CDR3 spells CATIRDAGTDRVKETQYF. As DNA, the CDR3 is TGTGCTACAATTAGAGACGCTGGAACCGACAGGGTGAAAGAGACCCAGTACTTC.

The genes are TRBV6-1 and TRBJ2-7, with a tentative D call TRBD1 (6 bases). Germline assignment: CDR1 MNHNS and CDR2 SASEGT. The CDR3 loop spans 15 amino acids. V shed 6 bases and J shed 0 bases, with 15 bases lying between them. The CDR3 loop reads CASSPQGSGSYEQYF. As DNA, the CDR3 is TGTGCCAGCAGCCCCCAGGGGTCGGGCTCCTACGAGCAGTACTTC.

This clonotype was counted at least ten times. V is TRBV20-1 and J is TRBJ2-5; weak D call: TRBD2 (6 bases). This CDR3 contains 13 residues. The germline V and J ends were trimmed by 6 bases and 1 base, with 12 bases remaining between them. Germline V gene data show CDR1 as DFQATT and CDR2 as SNEGSKA (reference sequence). For the CDR3, the DNA is TGCAGTGCGCGGGACCCCTTCCAAGAGACCCAGTACTTC. It specifies CSARDPFQETQYF.

The CDR3 bases are TGTGCCAGCAGCTTAGGGACAGCCGGACTGACAGGAAACACCATATATTTT. This codes for CASSLGTAGLTGNTIYF. This chain joins TRBV7-8 and TRBJ1-3, with D possibly TRBD1 on 6 matching bases. This CDR3 is built from 17 residues. CDR1 is SGHVS and CDR2 is FQNEAQ in the germline V gene. V shed 1 base and J shed 4 bases, with 17 bases lying between them.

The rearrangement links TRBV7-2 to TRBJ2-3; D tentatively fits TRBD1 or TRBD2 (5 bases each). Germline V gene sequence: CDR1 SGHTA, CDR2 FQGNSA. The V end was cut by 7 bases, the J end by 11 bases, with 13 bases between. This CDR3 contains 11 residues. The CDR3 nucleotides read TGTGCCAGCACGCAGGGAGTTCGGCAGTATTTT. This codes for CASTQGVRQYF.

This clonotype was counted only a few times. The chain employs TRBV5-5 and TRBJ2-5; D possibly corresponds to TRBD2 (5 bases). The CDR3 spans 15 residues. CDR1 and CDR2 (germline): SGHKS, YYEKEE (reference sequence). V dropped 0 bases and J dropped 2 bases, with 11 bases sitting between them. The CDR3 loop reads CASSLVPGWQETQYF. DNA for the CDR3: TGTGCCAGCAGCTTGGTTCCGGGGTGGCAAGAGACCCAGTACTTC.

This sequence joins TRBV12-3 or TRBV12-4 and TRBJ1-1, with a weak D call TRBD1 (5 bases). This CDR3 has 17 amino acids. V gave up 5 bases and J gave up 0 bases, with 19 bases separating them. Here the CDR3 reads CASSPTWVGVMNTEAFF. The CDR3 DNA is TGTGCCAGCAGTCCCACATGGGTGGGGGTTATGAACACTGAAGCTTTCTTT.

This sequence joins TRBV2 and TRBJ2-5, with a weak D call TRBD1 (6 bases). The V end was cut by 8 bases, the J end by 3 bases, with 10 bases between. Looked up from germline, CDR1 is SNHLY and CDR2 is FYNNEI. The CDR3 spans 12 residues. The CDR3 coding sequence is TGTGCCAGCCTAGGACAGAAAGAGACCCAGTACTTC. It is translated as CASLGQKETQYF.

This chain connects TRBV5-1 to TRBJ2-1, with TRBD2 matching over 8 bases. Germline V gene lookup returns CDR1 SGHRS and CDR2 YFSETQ. The CDR3 is 15 residues long. V trimming: 0 bases; J trimming: 9 bases; junction bases outside the gene matches: 8. The CDR3 loop is CASSLGQAGGGEQFF. Written as DNA, the CDR3 is TGCGCCAGCAGCTTGGGCCAGGCGGGGGGTGGTGAGCAGTTCTTC.

The sample holds a few counts of this clonotype. The gene calls are TRBV12-3 or TRBV12-4 and TRBJ1-2; 8 bases align to TRBD1. J lost 3 bases, V lost 7 bases, and 7 bases had no gene match. This CDR3 region has 14 residues. DNA for the CDR3: TGTGCCAGCACCGCGGACAGGGAGTACTATGGCTACACCTTC. Its translation: CASTADREYYGYTF.

This chain links TRBV12-3 or TRBV12-4 with TRBJ2-3; either TRBD1 or TRBD2 may supply D (5 bases each). There are 13 residues in the CDR3. Trimming cost V 6 bases and J 3 bases, with 10 bases left between them. The CDR3 coding sequence is TGTGCCAGCAGCTGGGGGTGGACAGATACGCAGTATTTT. It codes for CASSWGWTDTQYF.

The rearrangement uses TRBV21-1 and TRBJ2-2; the DNA was not used to check the table's D call, TRBD1. TRBV21-1 is flagged as a pseudogene. The CDR3 totals 16 residues. The CDR3: CASSASWTVNTGELFF. CDR3 DNA: TGTGCCAGCAGCGCCTCGTGGACAGTGAACACCGGGGAGCTGTTTTTT.

In this sample, this clonotype turned up many times. V and J are TRBV5-1 and TRBJ2-3, with 10 bases lining up with TRBD2. V lost 2 bases and J lost 6; bases outside the gene matches: 6. The CDR3 has 15 residues. Looked up from germline, CDR1 is SGHRS and CDR2 is YFSETQ. This CDR3 is CASSLPSGSTDTQYF. The CDR3 DNA sequence: TGCGCCAGCAGCTTACCTAGCGGGAGTACTGATACGCAGTATTTT.

J is TRBJ2-3 and V is TRBV28; 10 bases are a match to TRBD2. The V segment lost 3 bases and the J segment 5 bases; nucleotides outside the gene matches: 2. The CDR3 is 14 amino acids. The germline gives CDR1 MDHEN, CDR2 SYDVKM. CDR3 residues: CASSLKRGGDTQYF. The CDR3 DNA follows: TGTGCCAGCAGTTTGAAGCGGGGGGGAGATACGCAGTATTTT. The full variable domain, its missing parts supplied by reference TRBV28 and TRBJ2-3, is DVKVTQSSRYLVKRTGEKVFLECVQDMDHENMFWYRQDPGLGLRLIYFSYDVKMKEKGDIPEGYSVSREKKERFSLILESASTNQTSMYLCASSLKRGGDTQYFGPGTRLTVL.

This chain connects TRBV5-5 to TRBJ2-6; D ambiguous. The CDR3 is 17 residues long. Germline CDR1 is SGHKS and CDR2 is YYEKEE (reference sequence). The V end was cut by 3 bases, the J end by 0 bases, with 13 bases between. The CDR3 here is CASSSDLSPSGANVLTF. The DNA for the CDR3 is TGTGCCAGCAGCTCCGACCTATCCCCCTCTGGGGCCAACGTCCTGACTTTC.

This sequence joins TRBV29-1 and TRBJ2-3, with 8 bases matching TRBD2. V gave up 7 bases and J gave up 0 bases; unmatched junction bases: 15. Per germline, CDR1 SQVTM and CDR2 ANQGSEA. This CDR3 region has 17 residues. In DNA form, the CDR3 reads TGCAGCGGGGATGGACTAGCCGATGACTCTAGCACAGATACGCAGTATTTT. Translating it yields CSGDGLADDSSTDTQYF.

In this sample, this clonotype turned up a few times. The DNA of the CDR3 is TGCAGTGCTGGTAAGGACTCCGCGGAAGATACGCAGTATTTT. This gives the protein CSAGKDSAEDTQYF. The V gene is TRBV20-1, the J gene TRBJ2-3; D is perhaps TRBD2 (5 bases). Trimming cost V 5 bases and J 5 bases, with 17 bases left between them. The CDR3 is 14 amino acids. Germline CDR1 is DFQATT and CDR2 is SNEGSKA (reference sequence).

This clonotype has a handful of counts. V usage is TRBV2 and J usage is TRBJ1-4; D remains ambiguous. V gave up 6 bases and J gave up 8 bases, with 7 bases separating them. The CDR3 extends over 11 amino acids. Germline V CDR1 and CDR2: SNHLY, FYNNEI. The CDR3 nucleotides read TGTGCCAGCAGCGCCAGGGAAAAACTGTTTTTT. Translation gives CASSAREKLFF.

The chain employs TRBV15 and TRBJ1-2; D is undetermined. The V end was cut by 3 bases, the J end by 8 bases, with 31 bases between. This CDR3 has 19 amino acids. Germline V gene sequence: CDR1 LNHNV, CDR2 YYDKDF (reference sequence). CDR3 in DNA: TGTGCCACCAGCAGCGAAGCCCAGTGGCAATCGGTCGATCCGGGCGGCTACACCTTC. Translating gives CATSSEAQWQSVDPGGYTF.

This clonotype was seen more than once but under ten times. J is TRBJ2-1 and V is TRBV2; D is perhaps TRBD1 (6 bases). With 2 bases removed from V and 7 bases from J, the gap between germline ends came to 9 bases. Germline CDR1 SNHLY, CDR2 FYNNEI. The CDR3 covers 13 residues. This CDR3 reads CASSEWQGNEQFF. The CDR3, as DNA: TGTGCCAGCAGTGAATGGCAGGGGAATGAGCAGTTCTTC.

V gene TRBV7-9 combines with J gene TRBJ1-2; 7 bases are shared with TRBD1. Per germline, CDR1 SEHNR and CDR2 FQNEAQ (reference sequence). CDR3 length equals 14 residues. V shed 5 bases and J 5 bases; nucleotides not matched to a gene: 8. The CDR3 nucleotides read TGTGCCAGCAGCGGACCGGGACAGATTTATGGCTACACCTTC. Amino acids: CASSGPGQIYGYTF.

The chain uses TRBV11-2 and TRBJ1-2; D not resolved. Trimming left V 5 bases short and J 4 bases short, with 8 bases between. CDR3 length: 12 amino acids. CDR1 is SGHAT and CDR2 is FQNNGV in the germline V gene. CDR3 bases: TGTGCCAGCAGCCATATTACCTATGGCTACACCTTC. Translated: CASSHITYGYTF.

This chain links TRBV25-1 with TRBJ2-7; D not resolved. V was trimmed by 4 bases and J by 7 bases, leaving 14 bases between them. The germline V gene encodes CDR1 MGHDK and CDR2 SYGVNS. The CDR3 sequence is 13 residues long. CDR3: CASSGSTLIEQYF. CDR3 coding DNA: TGTGCCAGCAGTGGTTCGACACTGATAGAGCAGTACTTC.

This clonotype turned up a few times. The chain uses TRBV7-6 and TRBJ2-3; 10 bases fit TRBD1. The CDR3 has 16 amino acids. Germline V gene sequence: CDR1 SGHVS, CDR2 FNYEAQ. V lost 4 bases and J lost 2; bases outside the gene matches: 6. The CDR3 bases are TGTGCCAGCAGCTCCCGACAGGGGGCTGCCACAGATACGCAGTATTTT. Encoded protein: CASSSRQGAATDTQYF.